This TCR beta chain comes out of a study of T cells in Graves' hyperthyroidism and ophthalmopathy. For the study at large: Specimen type is peripheral blood, collected at initial diagnosis prior to any treatment. Notes on the study in general: Appearing also in blood were most of the thyroid clonotypes expanded above 0.001.

Amplification yielded TCR beta CDR3 regions, with RNA transcripts as the source. The TCR CDR3 first-round RT-PCR relied on the HTBI primer set. TCRdb called the multiplex PCR reads again in MiXCR, with one record for every CDR3 protein. The top ten hold roughly 10% of the sample, which has roughly 700,000 distinct CDR3 sequences, 13% to 15% seen once. This clonotype has more than one count but fewer than ten. What it binds is unknown. Germline V lookup: CDR1 DFQATT, CDR2 SNEGSKA (reference sequence). J lost 3 bases, V lost 3 bases, and 6 bases had no gene match. The CDR3 totals 16 residues. Uncontrolled infections, other autoimmune diseases, pregnancy or lactation led to exclusion of patients. Used for diagnoses were clinical symptoms, serum thyroxine and TRAb, thyroid ultrasound and orbital computed tomography.

The sample comprised blood. The rearrangement links TRBV20-1 to TRBJ2-2; 11 positions match TRBD1. This TCR came from a woman younger than 35 with Graves' hyperthyroidism. The CDR3 here is CSASGQGAIDTGELFF. The CDR3 DNA reads as TGCAGTGCTAGCGGACAGGGGGCGATAGACACCGGGGAGCTGTTTTTT.